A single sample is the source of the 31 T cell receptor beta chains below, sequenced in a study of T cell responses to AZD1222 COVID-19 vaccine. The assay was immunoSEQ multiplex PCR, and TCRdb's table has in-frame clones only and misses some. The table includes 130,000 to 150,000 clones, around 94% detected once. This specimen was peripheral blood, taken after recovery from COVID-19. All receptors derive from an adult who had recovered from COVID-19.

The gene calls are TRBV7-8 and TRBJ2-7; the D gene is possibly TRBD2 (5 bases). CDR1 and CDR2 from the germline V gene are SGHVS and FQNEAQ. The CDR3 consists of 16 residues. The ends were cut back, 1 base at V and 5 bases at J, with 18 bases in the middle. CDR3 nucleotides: TGTGCCAGCAGCTTAGAGTTCGAGCGGTTAATGGACGAGCAGTACTTC. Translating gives CASSLEFERLMDEQYF. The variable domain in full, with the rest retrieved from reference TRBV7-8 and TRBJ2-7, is GAGVSQSPRYKVAKRGQDVALRCDPISGHVSLFWYQQALGQGPEFLTYFQNEAQLDKSGLPSDRFFAERPEGSVSTLKIQRTQQEDSAVYLCASSLEFERLMDEQYFGPGTRLTVT.

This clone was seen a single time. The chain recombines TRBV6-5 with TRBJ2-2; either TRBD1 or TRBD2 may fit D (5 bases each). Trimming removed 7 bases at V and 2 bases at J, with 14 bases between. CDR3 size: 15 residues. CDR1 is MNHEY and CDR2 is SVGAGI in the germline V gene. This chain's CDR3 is CASKGPGTNTGELFF. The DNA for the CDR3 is TGTGCCAGCAAAGGTCCGGGGACCAACACCGGGGAGCTGTTTTTT.

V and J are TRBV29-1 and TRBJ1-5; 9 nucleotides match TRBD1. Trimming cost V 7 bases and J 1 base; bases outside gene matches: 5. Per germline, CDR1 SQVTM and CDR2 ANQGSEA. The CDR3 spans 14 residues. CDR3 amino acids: CSGPQGASNQPQHF. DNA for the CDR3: TGCAGCGGTCCACAGGGGGCGAGCAATCAGCCCCAGCATTTT.

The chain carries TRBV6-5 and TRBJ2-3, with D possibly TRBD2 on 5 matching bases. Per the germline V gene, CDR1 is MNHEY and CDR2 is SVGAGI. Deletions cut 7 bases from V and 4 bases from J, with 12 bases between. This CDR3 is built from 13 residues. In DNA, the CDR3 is TGTGCCAGCACCCGATCGGGGTCAGATACGCAGTATTTT. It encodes CASTRSGSDTQYF.

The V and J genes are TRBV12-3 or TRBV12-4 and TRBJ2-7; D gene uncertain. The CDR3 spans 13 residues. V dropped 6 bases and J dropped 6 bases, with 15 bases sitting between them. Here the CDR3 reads CASSLNGPSEQYF. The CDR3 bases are TGTGCCAGCAGCCTAAACGGACCCTCCGAGCAGTACTTC.

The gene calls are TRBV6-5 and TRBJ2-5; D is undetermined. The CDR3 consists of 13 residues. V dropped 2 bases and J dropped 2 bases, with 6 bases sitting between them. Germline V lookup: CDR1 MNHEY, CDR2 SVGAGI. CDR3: CASSYPAQETQYF. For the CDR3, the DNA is TGTGCCAGCAGTTACCCGGCGCAAGAGACCCAGTACTTC.

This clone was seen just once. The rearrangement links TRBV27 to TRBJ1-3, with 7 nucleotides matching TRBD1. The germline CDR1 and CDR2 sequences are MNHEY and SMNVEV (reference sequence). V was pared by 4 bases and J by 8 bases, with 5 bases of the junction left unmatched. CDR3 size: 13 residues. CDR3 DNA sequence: TGTGCCAGCAGTTCATGGACAGGCGACACCATATATTTT. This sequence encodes CASSSWTGDTIYF.

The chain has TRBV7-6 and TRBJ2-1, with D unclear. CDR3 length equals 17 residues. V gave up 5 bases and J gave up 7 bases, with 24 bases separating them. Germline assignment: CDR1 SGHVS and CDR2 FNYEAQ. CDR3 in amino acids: CASSPLLGSNLRNEQFF. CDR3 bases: TGTGCCAGCAGCCCGCTCCTTGGGTCAAATCTACGGAATGAGCAGTTCTTC.

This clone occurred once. Here the CDR3 reads CASSLARANSYEQYF. The CDR3 region has the DNA TGTGCCAGCAGCTTGGCACGAGCAAACTCCTACGAGCAGTACTTC. The chain uses TRBV5-4 and TRBJ2-7; D is unclear. Trimming pared 0 bases from V and 0 bases from J, leaving 10 bases between. This CDR3 is built from 15 residues. Per the germline V gene, CDR1 is SGHNT and CDR2 is YYREEE (reference sequence).

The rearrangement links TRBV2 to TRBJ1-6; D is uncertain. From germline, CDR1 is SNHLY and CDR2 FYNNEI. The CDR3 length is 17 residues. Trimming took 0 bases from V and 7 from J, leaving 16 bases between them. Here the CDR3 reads CASSEAGNVRSNSPLHF. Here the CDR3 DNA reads TGTGCCAGCAGTGAAGCGGGAAACGTCAGGTCCAATTCACCCCTCCACTTT.

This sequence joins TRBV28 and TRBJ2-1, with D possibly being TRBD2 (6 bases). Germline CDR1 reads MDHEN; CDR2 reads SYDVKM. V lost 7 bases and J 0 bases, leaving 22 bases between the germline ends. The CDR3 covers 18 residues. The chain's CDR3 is CASIRVAGLKNSYNEQFF. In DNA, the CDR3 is TGTGCCAGCATCCGGGTGGCGGGACTTAAGAACTCCTACAATGAGCAGTTCTTC.

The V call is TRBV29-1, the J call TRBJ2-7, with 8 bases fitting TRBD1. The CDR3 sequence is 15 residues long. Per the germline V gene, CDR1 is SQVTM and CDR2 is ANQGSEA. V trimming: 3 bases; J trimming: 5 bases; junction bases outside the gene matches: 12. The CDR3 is CSVEGPGGGMDEQYF. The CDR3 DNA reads TGCAGCGTTGAGGGCCCAGGGGGCGGGATGGACGAGCAGTACTTC.

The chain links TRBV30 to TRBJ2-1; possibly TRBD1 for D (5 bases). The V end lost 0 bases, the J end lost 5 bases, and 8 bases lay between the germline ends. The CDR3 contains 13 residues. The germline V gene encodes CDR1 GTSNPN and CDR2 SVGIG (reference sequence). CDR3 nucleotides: TGTGCCTGGAGTGTAAGGGGCAACAATGAGCAGTTCTTC. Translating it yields CAWSVRGNNEQFF.

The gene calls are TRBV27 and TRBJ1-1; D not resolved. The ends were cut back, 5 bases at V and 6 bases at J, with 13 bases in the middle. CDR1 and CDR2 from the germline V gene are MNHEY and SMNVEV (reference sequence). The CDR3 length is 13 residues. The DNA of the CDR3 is TGTGCCAGCAGTAGTAAGAGGGCGTCTGAAGCTTTCTTT. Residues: CASSSKRASEAFF.

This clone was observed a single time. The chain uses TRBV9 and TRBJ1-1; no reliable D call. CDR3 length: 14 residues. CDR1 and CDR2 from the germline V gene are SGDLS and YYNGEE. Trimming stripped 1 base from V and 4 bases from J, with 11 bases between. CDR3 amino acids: CASSVRRESTEAFF. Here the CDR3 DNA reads TGTGCCAGCAGCGTACGTCGGGAGAGCACTGAAGCTTTCTTT.

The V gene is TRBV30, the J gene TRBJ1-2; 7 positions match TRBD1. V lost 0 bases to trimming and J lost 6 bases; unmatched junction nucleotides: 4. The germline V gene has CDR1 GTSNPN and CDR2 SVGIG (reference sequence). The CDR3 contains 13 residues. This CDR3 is CAWSVRTGDGYTF. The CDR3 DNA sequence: TGTGCCTGGAGTGTTCGGACAGGAGATGGCTACACCTTC. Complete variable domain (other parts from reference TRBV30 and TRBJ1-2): SQTIHQWPATLVQPVGSPLSLECTVEGTSNPNLYWYRQAAGRGLQLLFYSVGIGQISSEVPQNLSASRPQDRQFILSSKKLLLSDSGFYLCAWSVRTGDGYTFGSGTRLTVV.

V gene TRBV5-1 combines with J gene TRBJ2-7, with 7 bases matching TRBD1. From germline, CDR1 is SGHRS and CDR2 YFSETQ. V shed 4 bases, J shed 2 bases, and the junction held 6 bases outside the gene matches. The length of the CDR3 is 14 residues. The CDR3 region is CASSGRTGTYEQYF. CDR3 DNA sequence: TGCGCCAGCAGCGGACGGACAGGTACCTACGAGCAGTACTTC.

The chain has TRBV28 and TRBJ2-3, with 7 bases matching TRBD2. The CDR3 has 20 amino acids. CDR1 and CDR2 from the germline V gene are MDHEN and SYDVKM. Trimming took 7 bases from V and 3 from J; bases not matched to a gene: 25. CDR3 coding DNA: TGTGCCAGCACTCCGGCGAGCTGGGCTAGCGGTCTCATGGGGACAGATACGCAGTATTTT. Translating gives CASTPASWASGLMGTDTQYF.

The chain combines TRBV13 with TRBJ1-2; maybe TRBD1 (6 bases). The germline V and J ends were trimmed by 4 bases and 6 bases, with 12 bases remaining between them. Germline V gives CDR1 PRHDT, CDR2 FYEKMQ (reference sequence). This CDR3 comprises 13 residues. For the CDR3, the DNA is TGTGCCAGCAGCTGGGGGGACACTAATGGCTACACCTTC. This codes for CASSWGDTNGYTF.

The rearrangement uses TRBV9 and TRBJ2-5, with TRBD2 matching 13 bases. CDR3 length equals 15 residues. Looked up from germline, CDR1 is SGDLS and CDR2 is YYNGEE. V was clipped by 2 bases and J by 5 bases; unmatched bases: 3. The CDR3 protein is CASSVGLAGVETQYF. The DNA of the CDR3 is TGTGCCAGCAGCGTCGGACTAGCGGGAGTGGAGACCCAGTACTTC.

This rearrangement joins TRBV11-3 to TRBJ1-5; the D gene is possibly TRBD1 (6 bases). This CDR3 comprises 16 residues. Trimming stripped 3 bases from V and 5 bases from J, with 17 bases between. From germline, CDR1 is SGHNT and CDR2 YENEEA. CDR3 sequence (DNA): TGTGCCAGCAGCTTTGCACCCCGCTCAGGGGATCAGCCCCAGCATTTT. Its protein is CASSFAPRSGDQPQHF.

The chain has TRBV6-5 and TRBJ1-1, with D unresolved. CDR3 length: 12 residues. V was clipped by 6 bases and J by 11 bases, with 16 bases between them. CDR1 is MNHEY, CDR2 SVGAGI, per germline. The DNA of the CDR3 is TGTGCCAGCAGCCCAATTGGGGTACAGGCTTTCTTT. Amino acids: CASSPIGVQAFF.

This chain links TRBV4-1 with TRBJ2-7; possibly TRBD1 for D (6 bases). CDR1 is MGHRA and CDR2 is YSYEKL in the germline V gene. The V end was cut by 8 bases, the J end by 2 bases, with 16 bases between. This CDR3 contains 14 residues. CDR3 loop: CASRQALGPYEQYF. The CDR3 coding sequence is TGCGCCAGCCGACAGGCTCTTGGGCCCTACGAGCAGTACTTC.

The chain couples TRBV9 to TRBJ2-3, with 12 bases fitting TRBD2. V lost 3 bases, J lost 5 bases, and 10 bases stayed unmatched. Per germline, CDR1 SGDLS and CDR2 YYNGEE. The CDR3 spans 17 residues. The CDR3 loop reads CASSGGGLAGGQDTQYF. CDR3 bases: TGTGCCAGCAGCGGAGGGGGGCTAGCGGGAGGGCAAGATACGCAGTATTTT.

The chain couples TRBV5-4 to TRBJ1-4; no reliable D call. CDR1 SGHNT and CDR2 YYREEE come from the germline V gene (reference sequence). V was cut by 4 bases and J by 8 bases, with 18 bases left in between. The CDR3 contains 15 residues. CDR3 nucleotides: TGTGCCAGCAGCCTGACTGGGCAACGGGAAGAAAAACTGTTTTTT. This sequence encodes CASSLTGQREEKLFF.

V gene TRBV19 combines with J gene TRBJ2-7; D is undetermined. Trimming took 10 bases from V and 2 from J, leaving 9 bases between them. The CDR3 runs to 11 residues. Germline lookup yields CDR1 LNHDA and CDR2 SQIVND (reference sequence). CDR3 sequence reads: CATQTPYEQYF. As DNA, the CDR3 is TGTGCCACCCAGACCCCCTACGAGCAGTACTTC.

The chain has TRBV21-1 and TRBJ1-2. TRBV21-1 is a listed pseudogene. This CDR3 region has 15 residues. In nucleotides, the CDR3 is TGTGCCAGCAGCTCCAGGACCCCCGAGAACTATGGCTACACCTTC. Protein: CASSSRTPENYGYTF.

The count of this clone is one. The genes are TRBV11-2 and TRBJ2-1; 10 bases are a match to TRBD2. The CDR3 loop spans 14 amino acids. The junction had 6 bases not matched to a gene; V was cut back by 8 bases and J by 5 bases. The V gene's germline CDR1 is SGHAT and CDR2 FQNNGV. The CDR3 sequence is CASHLAGAHNEQFF. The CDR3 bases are TGTGCCAGCCACCTAGCGGGAGCGCACAATGAGCAGTTCTTC.

Here the CDR3 reads CASSRSLAGVPTGELFF. The CDR3 coding sequence is TGTGCCAGCAGCAGGAGCCTAGCGGGAGTTCCCACCGGGGAGCTGTTTTTT. The J gene is TRBJ2-2, the V gene TRBV21-1; TRBD2 is the table's D call, not checked against the DNA. TRBV21-1 constitutes a pseudogene. The CDR3 spans 17 residues.

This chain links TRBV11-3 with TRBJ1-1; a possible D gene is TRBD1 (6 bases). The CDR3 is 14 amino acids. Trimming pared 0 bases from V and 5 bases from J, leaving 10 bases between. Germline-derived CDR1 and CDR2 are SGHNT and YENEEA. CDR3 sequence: CASSLEGAGTEAFF. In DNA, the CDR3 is TGTGCCAGCAGCTTAGAGGGGGCCGGGACTGAAGCTTTCTTT.

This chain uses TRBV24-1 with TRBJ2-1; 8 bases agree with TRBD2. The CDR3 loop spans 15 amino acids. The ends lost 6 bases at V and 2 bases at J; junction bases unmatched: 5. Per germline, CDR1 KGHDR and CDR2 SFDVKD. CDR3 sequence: CATSTPGLAYNEQFF. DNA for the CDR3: TGTGCCACCAGTACTCCGGGACTAGCCTACAATGAGCAGTTCTTC.